Listed below are T cell receptor beta chains from one sample, sequenced in a study of blood T cell repertoires in COVID-19. TCRdb's table, derived via immunoSEQ multiplex PCR, lists solely in-frame clones and lacks some. The sample includes about 200,000 clones, around 89% of them seen just once. Sequencing was carried out using peripheral blood. The source is a man over 45 with acute or convalescent COVID-19. Both conserved end residues are part of each CDR3. The order of the fields is J gene, clone size, CDR3 length, V gene, D gene, CDR3 protein, CDR3 DNA. D genes are given only for firm matches. The listing skips clone size in some rows; elsewhere it reads once, few, many or a size class.

J gene: TRBJ2-3
clone size: NA
CDR3 length: 20
V gene: TRBV5-1
D gene: TRBD2
CDR3 protein: CASSLKSLGGRSKIPDTQYF
CDR3 DNA: TGCGCCAGCAGCTTGAAATCCCTTGGCGGGAGGTCAAAGATTCCAGATACGCAGTATTTT

J gene: TRBJ2-7
clone size: NA
CDR3 length: 13
V gene: TRBV29-1
D gene: NA
CDR3 protein: CSVEGQNPHEQYF
CDR3 DNA: TGCAGCGTTGAAGGACAGAACCCCCACGAGCAGTACTTC

J gene: TRBJ2-7
clone size: NA
CDR3 length: 15
V gene: TRBV6-5
D gene: TRBD1
CDR3 protein: CASSLVAPGGYEQYF
CDR3 DNA: TGTGCCAGCAGTCTCGTTGCGCCAGGGGGCTACGAGCAGTACTTC

J gene: TRBJ2-1
clone size: NA
CDR3 length: 12
V gene: TRBV7-9
D gene: NA
CDR3 protein: CASSNQGYEQFF
CDR3 DNA: TGTGCCAGCAGCAATCAGGGTTATGAGCAGTTCTTC

J gene: TRBJ1-1
clone size: NA
CDR3 length: 13
V gene: TRBV20-1
D gene: NA
CDR3 protein: CSASGGRGTEAFF
CDR3 DNA: TGCAGTGCTAGTGGGGGGAGGGGCACTGAAGCTTTCTTT

J gene: TRBJ1-4
clone size: NA
CDR3 length: 19
V gene: TRBV28
D gene: TRBD1
CDR3 protein: CASAYDPGTGFWANEKLFF
CDR3 DNA: TGTGCCAGCGCATATGACCCCGGGACAGGGTTTTGGGCTAATGAAAAACTGTTTTTT

J gene: TRBJ2-3
clone size: few
CDR3 length: 16
V gene: TRBV5-4
D gene: TRBD2
CDR3 protein: CASSRRTSVGIDTQYF
CDR3 DNA: TGTGCCAGCAGCCGCCGGACTAGCGTAGGAATAGATACGCAGTATTTT

J gene: TRBJ2-1
clone size: NA
CDR3 length: 15
V gene: TRBV2
D gene: TRBD2
CDR3 protein: CASRPGLGYYNEQFF
CDR3 DNA: TGTGCCAGCAGACCGGGACTAGGGTACTACAATGAGCAGTTCTTC

J gene: TRBJ2-4
clone size: NA
CDR3 length: 14
V gene: TRBV30
D gene: TRBD1
CDR3 protein: CAWSPPGQKNIQYF
CDR3 DNA: TGTGCCTGGAGTCCTCCGGGACAGAAAAACATTCAGTACTTC

J gene: TRBJ2-2
clone size: NA
CDR3 length: 13
V gene: TRBV19
D gene: NA
CDR3 protein: CASTHREFGELFF
CDR3 DNA: TGTGCCAGTACCCATAGGGAGTTCGGGGAGCTGTTTTTT

J gene: TRBJ1-5
clone size: NA
CDR3 length: 13
V gene: TRBV6-5
D gene: TRBD1
CDR3 protein: CASSIQGNQPQHF
CDR3 DNA: TGTGCCAGCAGTATACAGGGGAATCAGCCCCAGCATTTT

J gene: TRBJ2-5
clone size: NA
CDR3 length: 14
V gene: TRBV7-2
D gene: TRBD1
CDR3 protein: CASSFGRGRETQYF
CDR3 DNA: TGTGCCAGCAGCTTTGGCAGGGGGCGGGAGACCCAGTACTTC

J gene: TRBJ1-1
clone size: NA
CDR3 length: 14
V gene: TRBV29-1
D gene: NA
CDR3 protein: CSVGLLGLGTEAFF
CDR3 DNA: TGCAGCGTTGGATTGCTGGGGCTTGGCACTGAAGCTTTCTTT

J gene: TRBJ1-2
clone size: NA
CDR3 length: 15
V gene: TRBV3-1/TRBV3-2
D gene: NA
CDR3 protein: CASSQSSQGAYGYTF
CDR3 DNA: TGTGCCAGCAGCCAGAGCAGCCAGGGCGCCTATGGCTACACCTTC

J gene: TRBJ1-6
clone size: NA
CDR3 length: 16
V gene: TRBV7-9
D gene: NA
CDR3 protein: CASSFARGIGDSPLHF
CDR3 DNA: TGTGCCAGCAGCTTTGCCCGGGGGATTGGGGATTCACCCCTCCACTTT

J gene: TRBJ1-6
clone size: NA
CDR3 length: 15
V gene: TRBV28
D gene: TRBD1
CDR3 protein: CASSRPGTGQSPLHF
CDR3 DNA: TGTGCCAGCAGTAGACCAGGGACAGGGCAATCACCCCTCCACTTT

J gene: TRBJ1-5
clone size: NA
CDR3 length: 16
V gene: TRBV9
D gene: NA
CDR3 protein: CASSEGSGNSNQPQHF
CDR3 DNA: TGTGCCAGCAGCGAGGGATCAGGGAATAGCAATCAGCCCCAGCATTTT

J gene: TRBJ2-3
clone size: once
CDR3 length: 13
V gene: TRBV30
D gene: NA
CDR3 protein: CAWSVQGPDTQYF
CDR3 DNA: TGTGCCTGGAGTGTACAGGGACCAGATACGCAGTATTTT

J gene: TRBJ2-5
clone size: NA
CDR3 length: 11
V gene: TRBV28
D gene: NA
CDR3 protein: CASSSGETQYF
CDR3 DNA: TGTGCCAGCAGTTCAGGGGAGACCCAGTACTTC

J gene: TRBJ1-4
clone size: NA
CDR3 length: 15
V gene: TRBV28
D gene: NA
CDR3 protein: CASSTLWGANEKLFF
CDR3 DNA: TGTGCCAGCAGCACCTTATGGGGGGCTAATGAAAAACTGTTTTTT

J gene: TRBJ1-6
clone size: few
CDR3 length: 16
V gene: TRBV28
D gene: NA
CDR3 protein: CASSSLRGGLNSPLHF
CDR3 DNA: TGTGCCAGCAGTTCCCTGAGGGGGGGTTTAAATTCACCCCTCCACTTT

J gene: TRBJ1-6
clone size: NA
CDR3 length: 15
V gene: TRBV19
D gene: TRBD1
CDR3 protein: CASHSAGQVGTPLHF
CDR3 DNA: TGTGCCAGCCACTCGGCGGGACAGGTCGGCACACCCCTCCACTTT

J gene: TRBJ1-5
clone size: NA
CDR3 length: 15
V gene: TRBV7-8
D gene: NA
CDR3 protein: CASSLAGLGNQPQHF
CDR3 DNA: TGTGCCAGCAGCCTCGCGGGGCTGGGAAATCAGCCCCAGCATTTT

J gene: TRBJ2-1
clone size: NA
CDR3 length: 15
V gene: TRBV5-1
D gene: NA
CDR3 protein: CASSLDGPIAGEQFF
CDR3 DNA: TGCGCCAGCAGCTTGGATGGACCGATCGCGGGCGAGCAGTTCTTC

J gene: TRBJ2-1
clone size: NA
CDR3 length: 15
V gene: TRBV11-2
D gene: NA
CDR3 protein: CASSLGVPSYNEQFF
CDR3 DNA: TGTGCCAGCAGCTTAGGCGTTCCCTCCTACAATGAGCAGTTCTTC